This is a list of T cell receptor beta chains from one sample in a study of shared clonotypes between healthy human individuals. Using immunoSEQ multiplex PCR, the repertoire was profiled, and TCRdb retains in-frame clones only, with some absent. The table records some 1,900,000 clones, approximately 94% of them present only once. The sequencing sample was made of naive CD8+ T cells sorted from blood. The receptors shown here come from a man in his late teens or twenties in good health. Both conserved end residues are part of each CDR3. A D gene is named only where the DNA matches it firmly. Only some rows state a clone size, as once, few, many or a class for expanded clones.

once | TRBD2 | 18 | TRBJ2-5 | TRBV28 | TGTGCCGGCAGCCCCGTATCCCCCATACTAGCGGGGGTAGAGACCCAGTACTTC | CAGSPVSPILAGVETQYF
- | TRBD2 | 14 | TRBJ2-7 | TRBV4-1 | TGCGCCAGCAGCTCCGGGACTAGCTCCTACGAGCAGTACTTC | CASSSGTSSYEQYF
- | TRBD2 | 15 | TRBJ2-3 | TRBV5-6 | TGTGCCAGCAGGGTCGAGACTAGCGGCACAGATACGCAGTATTTT | CASRVETSGTDTQYF
- | - | 14 | TRBJ2-1 | TRBV6-5 | TGTGCCAGCAGTTACTCGGCTAGTAGTAGTGAGCAGTTCTTC | CASSYSASSSEQFF
- | - | 12 | TRBJ2-7 | TRBV6-1 | TGTGCCAGCAGTGAAATATCGTACGAGCAGTACTTC | CASSEISYEQYF
- | - | 13 | TRBJ2-7 | TRBV18 | TGTGCCAGCTCACCAACCTCCCCCGAGGAGCAGTACTTC | CASSPTSPEEQYF
- | - | 14 | TRBJ2-5 | TRBV7-9 | TGTGCCAGCAGCGTCGACACTTCACGGGAGACCCAGTACTTC | CASSVDTSRETQYF
- | - | 14 | TRBJ2-1 | TRBV5-1 | TGCGCCAGCAGTACGGACAGCTCCTACAATGAGCAGTTCTTC | CASSTDSSYNEQFF
- | - | 16 | TRBJ2-7 | TRBV27 | TGTGCCAGCAGTCCCCAGGAGGTGCTAAAGGGCTACGAGCAGTACTTC | CASSPQEVLKGYEQYF
- | - | 15 | TRBJ2-5 | TRBV13 | TGTGCCAGCAGCGCAAACCTCAGGGGAGGGGAGACCCAGTACTTC | CASSANLRGGETQYF
- | - | 16 | TRBJ1-6 | TRBV15 | TGTGCCACCCGCCCCTACAGGGACCGGGGAGATTCACCCCTCCACTTT | CATRPYRDRGDSPLHF
- | TRBD1 | 15 | TRBJ2-1 | TRBV7-8 | TGTGCCAGCAGCCCACAGGACAGGGCAGACAATGAGCAGTTCTTC | CASSPQDRADNEQFF
- | - | 13 | TRBJ1-4 | TRBV9 | TGTGCCAGCAGCGGTACGGGCGATGAAAAACTGTTTTTT | CASSGTGDEKLFF
- | TRBD1 | 15 | TRBJ2-7 | TRBV11-2 | TGTGCCAGCAGCTTCGGGACAGGGAGATTCTACGAGCAGTACTTC | CASSFGTGRFYEQYF
- | TRBD2 | 15 | TRBJ2-7 | TRBV9 | TGTGCCAGCAGCGGGGAGGGGATGAGCTCCTACGAGCAGTACTTC | CASSGEGMSSYEQYF
few | - | 14 | TRBJ1-5 | TRBV4-1 | TGCGCCAGCAGCCAAGAGTGGCCCAATCAGCCCCAGCATTTT | CASSQEWPNQPQHF
- | - | 16 | TRBJ2-7 | TRBV9 | TGTGCCAGCAGCCCCGCCGGGTTTGGCGGATCCTACGAGCAGTACTTC | CASSPAGFGGSYEQYF
- | TRBD2 | 15 | TRBJ2-7 | TRBV9 | TGTGCCAGCAGCGTCGGGGCTAGCGGCTCCTACGAGCAGTACTTC | CASSVGASGSYEQYF